A single sample is the source of the 24 T cell receptor beta chains below, sequenced in a study of T cells after yellow fever vaccination. TCRdb used MiXCR to reprocess the 5' RACE reads, holding one entry per CDR3 protein. The table has 450,000 to 600,000 distinct CDR3 sequences, about a sixth seen once. Sequenced material: PBMCs, taken about 5 days after the first yellow fever vaccination. Receptors originate from a man aged 18 to 29 who received the YFV17D yellow fever vaccine.

This clonotype was seen at least ten times. V gene TRBV4-3 combines with J gene TRBJ2-1; D uncertain. The CDR3 extends over 16 amino acids. Germline lookup yields CDR1 LGHNA and CDR2 YSLEER. V was trimmed by 0 bases and J by 3 bases, leaving 12 bases between them. This CDR3 reads CASSQELADIYNEQFF. The CDR3 bases are TGCGCCAGCAGCCAAGAGTTGGCGGATATCTACAATGAGCAGTTCTTC.

The rearrangement uses TRBV10-3 and TRBJ2-1; 9 bases are shared with TRBD1. Germline V lookup: CDR1 ENHRY, CDR2 SYGVKD. The CDR3 extends over 13 amino acids. V was clipped by 6 bases and J by 8 bases; unmatched bases: 5. CDR3 nucleotide sequence: TGTGCCATCAGGCGGGGACAGGGCGATGAGCAGTTCTTC. Its protein is CAIRRGQGDEQFF.

This chain uses TRBV12-5 with TRBJ2-1, with TRBD1 matching 10 bases. CDR3 length: 15 amino acids. With 6 bases clipped from V and 7 bases from J, the junction kept 9 bases outside the gene matches. Germline lookup yields CDR1 LGHNT and CDR2 FRNRAP. Here the CDR3 DNA reads TGTGCTAGTGGACCCGGGACAGGGGAGTTGAATGAGCAGTTCTTC. It codes for CASGPGTGELNEQFF. The whole variable domain, filled in from reference TRBV12-5 and TRBJ2-1, reads DARVTQTPRHKVTEMGQEVTMRCQPILGHNTVFWYRQTMMQGLELLAYFRNRAPLDDSGMPKDRFSAEMPDATLATLKIQPSEPRDSAVYFCASGPGTGELNEQFFGPGTRLTVL.

This clonotype has more than one count but fewer than ten. The chain employs TRBV5-1 and TRBJ1-2; D uncertain. The CDR3 is 14 residues long. Per germline, CDR1 SGHRS and CDR2 YFSETQ. Trimming shortened V by 3 bases and J by 2 bases, and 11 bases separated the two germline ends. The CDR3 loop reads CASSSAGSNYGYTF. For the CDR3, the DNA is TGCGCCAGCAGCTCGGCGGGGAGCAACTATGGCTACACCTTC.

This clonotype has just a few counts. The V gene is TRBV10-3, the J gene TRBJ1-6; D remains unclear. V was pared by 2 bases and J by 0 bases, with 8 bases between. CDR3 length: 16 amino acids. Germline CDR1 ENHRY, CDR2 SYGVKD. As DNA, the CDR3 is TGTGCCATCAGTGAGGGATCAAGCTCCTATAATTCACCCCTCCACTTT. Its protein product is CAISEGSSSYNSPLHF.

This clonotype was counted a few times. This chain uses TRBV12-3 or TRBV12-4 with TRBJ1-4, with D uncertain. Deletions cut 3 bases from V and 5 bases from J, with 10 bases between. The CDR3 has 14 residues. Here the CDR3 reads CASSFGETNEKLFF. The CDR3 DNA follows: TGTGCCAGCAGTTTTGGGGAAACGAATGAAAAACTGTTTTTT.

This clonotype was counted only a few times. Because the CDR3 is missing its conserved closing phenylalanine or tryptophan, this is likely a read error. Because the CDR3's place on the DNA is in doubt, the DNA is left out and the CDR3 is given as listed by TCRdb. The rearrangement joins TRBV5-6 to TRBJ1-4; the table assigns TRBD1, which was not confirmed against the DNA. The CDR3 numbers 10 amino acids, ends counted. Germline V gene sequence: CDR1 SGHDT, CDR2 YYEEEE. The CDR3 loop reads CASRKDKQTG.

This clonotype was detected a few times. CDR3 coding DNA: TGTGCCAGCAGTCGGGTCCTCTCTGGGGCCAACGTCCTGACTTTC. It translates to CASSRVLSGANVLTF. This chain links TRBV28 with TRBJ2-6; no reliable D call. Germline-derived CDR1 and CDR2 are MDHEN and SYDVKM. The CDR3 consists of 15 residues. V gave up 5 bases and J gave up 0 bases, with 8 bases separating them.

There are many counts of this clonotype. The chain couples TRBV6-4 to TRBJ1-1, with a weak D call TRBD1 (5 bases). The CDR3 spans 13 residues. V lost 3 bases, J lost 1 base, and 6 bases lay in between. Germline CDR1 and CDR2: MRHNA and SNTAGT. In DNA form, the CDR3 reads TGTGCCAGCAGTGAACAGGAGAACACTGAAGCTTTCTTT. It yields the protein CASSEQENTEAFF.

This clonotype appeared a few times. The chain recombines TRBV23-1 with TRBJ2-3; possibly TRBD2 for D (7 bases). TRBV23-1 is labeled an ORF, and its function is uncertain. CDR3 length: 14 residues. V was shortened by 8 bases and J by 4 bases, with 16 bases between the two germline ends. The CDR3 nucleotides read TGCGCCAGCCCGGGGGGCGGGGTCGCAGATACGCAGTATTTT. As protein: CASPGGGVADTQYF.

The V gene is TRBV11-2, the J gene TRBJ2-5; D unclear. The length of the CDR3 is 11 residues. Germline values: CDR1 SGHAT, CDR2 FQNNGV. V shed 6 bases and J shed 11 bases, with 13 bases lying between them. CDR3 sequence: CASSLTPRQYF. DNA of the CDR3: TGTGCCAGCAGTTTGACTCCGAGGCAGTACTTC. Full variable domain (rest looked up from reference TRBV11-2 and TRBJ2-5): EAGVAQSPRYKIIEKRQSVAFWCNPISGHATLYWYQQILGQGPKLLIQFQNNGVVDDSQLPKDRFSAERLKGVDSTLKIQPAKLEDSAVYLCASSLTPRQYFGPGTRLLVL.

This clonotype has a handful of counts. V usage is TRBV3-1 and J usage is TRBJ2-1; 11 bases match TRBD2. From germline, CDR1 is LGHDT and CDR2 YNNKEL (reference sequence). The CDR3 is made up of 18 amino acids. V shed 5 bases, J shed 0 bases, and the junction held 9 bases outside the gene matches. The CDR3 reads CASSGRTSGPLSYNEQFF. CDR3 in DNA: TGTGCCAGCAGCGGACGGACTAGCGGGCCCCTCTCCTACAATGAGCAGTTCTTC.

The chain recombines TRBV7-2 with TRBJ2-5, with D hard to call. V lost 0 bases and J 4 bases, leaving 12 bases between the germline ends. Germline values: CDR1 SGHTA, CDR2 FQGNSA. This CDR3 contains 15 residues. The CDR3 region is CASSLAQNPPETQYF. The CDR3 DNA sequence: TGTGCCAGCAGCTTAGCGCAAAACCCTCCAGAGACCCAGTACTTC.

This clonotype has only a few counts. CDR3 sequence (DNA): TGTGCTAGTGGTCCGAGCCCGGTGCGATTGAACACTGAAGCTTTCTTT. Translating gives CASGPSPVRLNTEAFF. J is TRBJ1-1 and V is TRBV12-5, with D uncertain. V was trimmed by 5 bases and J by 0 bases, leaving 16 bases between them. The CDR3 contains 16 residues. Germline CDR1 LGHNT, CDR2 FRNRAP.

This chain connects TRBV12-3 or TRBV12-4 to TRBJ2-5; TRBD2 agrees at 7 bases. The V gene end was trimmed by 6 bases and the J gene end by 4 bases; junction bases not matched to a gene: 5. This CDR3 contains 13 residues. The CDR3 sequence is CASSWEGRETQYF. The CDR3 coding sequence is TGTGCCAGCAGCTGGGAGGGGAGAGAGACCCAGTACTTC.

This clonotype came up a few times. The chain links TRBV6-1 to TRBJ1-4; 11 positions agree with TRBD1. Germline assignment: CDR1 MNHNS and CDR2 SASEGT. This CDR3 spans 15 amino acids. V trimming: 5 bases; J trimming: 8 bases; junction bases outside the gene matches: 7. Here the CDR3 reads CASSPEGQGEEKLFF. CDR3 nucleotides: TGTGCCAGCAGTCCCGAGGGACAGGGGGAGGAAAAACTGTTTTTT.

The V gene is TRBV4-3, the J gene TRBJ1-6; no reliable D call. Germline CDR1 reads LGHNA; CDR2 reads YSLEER. This CDR3 region has 17 residues. With 0 bases removed from V and 8 bases from J, the gap between germline ends came to 17 bases. CDR3 nucleotide sequence: TGCGCCAGCAGCCAAGAGCTCGTGTCGCAGGTTTATTCACCCCTCCACTTT. It codes for CASSQELVSQVYSPLHF.

This clonotype occurred a few times. The V gene is TRBV5-1, the J gene TRBJ2-5; D is possibly TRBD1 (5 bases). Germline loops: CDR1 SGHRS, CDR2 YFSETQ. V was shortened by 0 bases and J by 3 bases, with 12 bases between the two germline ends. The CDR3 has 15 residues. The CDR3 nucleotides read TGCGCCAGCAGCTTGGATCGCGACAGAAAAGAGACCCAGTACTTC. Its protein is CASSLDRDRKETQYF.

V gene TRBV6-1 combines with J gene TRBJ1-1, with a tentative D call TRBD1 (6 bases). The V end lost 7 bases, the J end lost 3 bases, and 15 bases lay between the germline ends. The CDR3 has 14 amino acids. Germline-derived CDR1 and CDR2 are MNHNS and SASEGT. This CDR3 reads CASKGGMWDTEAFF. Written as DNA, the CDR3 is TGTGCCAGCAAGGGGGGAATGTGGGACACTGAAGCTTTCTTT.

The chain carries TRBV15 and TRBJ2-5; TRBD2 aligns across 10 bases. Germline values: CDR1 LNHNV, CDR2 YYDKDF (reference sequence). Trimming cost V 3 bases and J 3 bases; bases outside gene matches: 16. The length of the CDR3 is 19 residues. CDR3 coding DNA: TGTGCCACCAGCAGTTGGGGTAGCGGGGGGCAGAACCTAGAAGAGACCCAGTACTTC. Translating gives CATSSWGSGGQNLEETQYF.

This clonotype was counted many times. The chain recombines TRBV20-1 with TRBJ2-7; no definite D call. Germline V CDR1 and CDR2: DFQATT, SNEGSKA (reference sequence). CDR3 length equals 12 residues. Between the trimmed V and J ends, which lost 0 bases and 3 bases, there was a span of 6 bases. This chain's CDR3 is CSARDNNYEQYV. The CDR3 region has the DNA TGCAGTGCTAGAGATAACAACTACGAGCAGTACGTC.

This clonotype was counted only a few times. The chain combines TRBV29-1 with TRBJ2-7; a possible D gene is TRBD2 (6 bases). Germline V gene data show CDR1 as SQVTM and CDR2 as ANQGSEA. The CDR3 extends over 13 amino acids. The V end was cut by 5 bases, the J end by 6 bases, with 17 bases between. The CDR3 bases are TGCAGCGTTCAGCGCGGGGCTGGCGTCGAGCAGTACTTC. Residues: CSVQRGAGVEQYF.

In this sample, this clonotype turned up a few times. The chain joins TRBV24-1 to TRBJ1-5; no definite D call. In germline, CDR1 is KGHDR, CDR2 SFDVKD. The CDR3 sequence is 12 residues long. V lost 5 bases and J 2 bases, leaving 3 bases between the germline ends. DNA for the CDR3: TGTGCCACCAGTGGTCGCAATCAGCCCCAGCATTTT. This gives the protein CATSGRNQPQHF.

The rearrangement joins TRBV6-2 or TRBV6-3 to TRBJ1-5, with D maybe TRBD1 (6 bases). The CDR3 runs 16 residues. V lost 6 bases and J lost 2, with 17 bases in between. CDR1 is MNHEY, CDR2 SVGEGT, per germline. CDR3 nucleotide sequence: TGTGCCAGCAGGCACGTTCGGGGGCAGGGCAATCAGCCCCAGCATTTT. Translation: CASRHVRGQGNQPQHF.